A single count supports the clone carrying this T cell receptor (beta chain). Its antigen remains unidentified. Only in-frame clones appear in the TCRdb table, and some are missing; sequencing was by immunoSEQ multiplex PCR. Here the sample spans about 180,000 clones, roughly 87% being singletons. The sample originates from a study of Ad26.COV2.S vaccination and SARS-CoV-2 variants. V lost 2 bases and J 2 bases, leaving 8 bases between the germline ends. The CDR3 length is 14 residues. Germline V gene data show CDR1 as MDHEN and CDR2 as SYDVKM. Whole-study findings and limits: Those who received vaccine or placebo ended up with similar non-spike TCR breadth. Placebo recipients had lower spike-specific TCR breadth than vaccine recipients. Assessments of TCR breadth and depth may have underestimated the total T cell responses. There was reportedly substantial breadth in spike-specific CD8+ and CD4+ T cell responses after vaccination.

The sequence was obtained from a human donor who had recovered from COVID-19. This material consisted of peripheral blood, taken after recovery from COVID-19. The genes are TRBV28 and TRBJ2-3; D is unclear. The CDR3 spells CASSLVAATDTQYF. DNA for the CDR3: TGTGCCAGCAGTTTAGTCGCAGCCACAGATACGCAGTATTTT.